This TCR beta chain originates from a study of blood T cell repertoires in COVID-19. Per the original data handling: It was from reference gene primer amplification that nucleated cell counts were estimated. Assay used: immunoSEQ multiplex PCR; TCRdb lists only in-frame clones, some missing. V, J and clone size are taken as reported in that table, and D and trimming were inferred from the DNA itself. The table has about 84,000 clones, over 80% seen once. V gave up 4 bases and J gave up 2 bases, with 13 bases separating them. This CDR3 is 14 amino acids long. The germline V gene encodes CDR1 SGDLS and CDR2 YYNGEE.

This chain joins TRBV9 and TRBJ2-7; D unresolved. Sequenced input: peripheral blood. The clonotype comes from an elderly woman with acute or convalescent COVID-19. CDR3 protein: CASSPSMFPYEQYF. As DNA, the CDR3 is TGTGCCAGCAGCCCCAGTATGTTTCCCTACGAGCAGTACTTC.